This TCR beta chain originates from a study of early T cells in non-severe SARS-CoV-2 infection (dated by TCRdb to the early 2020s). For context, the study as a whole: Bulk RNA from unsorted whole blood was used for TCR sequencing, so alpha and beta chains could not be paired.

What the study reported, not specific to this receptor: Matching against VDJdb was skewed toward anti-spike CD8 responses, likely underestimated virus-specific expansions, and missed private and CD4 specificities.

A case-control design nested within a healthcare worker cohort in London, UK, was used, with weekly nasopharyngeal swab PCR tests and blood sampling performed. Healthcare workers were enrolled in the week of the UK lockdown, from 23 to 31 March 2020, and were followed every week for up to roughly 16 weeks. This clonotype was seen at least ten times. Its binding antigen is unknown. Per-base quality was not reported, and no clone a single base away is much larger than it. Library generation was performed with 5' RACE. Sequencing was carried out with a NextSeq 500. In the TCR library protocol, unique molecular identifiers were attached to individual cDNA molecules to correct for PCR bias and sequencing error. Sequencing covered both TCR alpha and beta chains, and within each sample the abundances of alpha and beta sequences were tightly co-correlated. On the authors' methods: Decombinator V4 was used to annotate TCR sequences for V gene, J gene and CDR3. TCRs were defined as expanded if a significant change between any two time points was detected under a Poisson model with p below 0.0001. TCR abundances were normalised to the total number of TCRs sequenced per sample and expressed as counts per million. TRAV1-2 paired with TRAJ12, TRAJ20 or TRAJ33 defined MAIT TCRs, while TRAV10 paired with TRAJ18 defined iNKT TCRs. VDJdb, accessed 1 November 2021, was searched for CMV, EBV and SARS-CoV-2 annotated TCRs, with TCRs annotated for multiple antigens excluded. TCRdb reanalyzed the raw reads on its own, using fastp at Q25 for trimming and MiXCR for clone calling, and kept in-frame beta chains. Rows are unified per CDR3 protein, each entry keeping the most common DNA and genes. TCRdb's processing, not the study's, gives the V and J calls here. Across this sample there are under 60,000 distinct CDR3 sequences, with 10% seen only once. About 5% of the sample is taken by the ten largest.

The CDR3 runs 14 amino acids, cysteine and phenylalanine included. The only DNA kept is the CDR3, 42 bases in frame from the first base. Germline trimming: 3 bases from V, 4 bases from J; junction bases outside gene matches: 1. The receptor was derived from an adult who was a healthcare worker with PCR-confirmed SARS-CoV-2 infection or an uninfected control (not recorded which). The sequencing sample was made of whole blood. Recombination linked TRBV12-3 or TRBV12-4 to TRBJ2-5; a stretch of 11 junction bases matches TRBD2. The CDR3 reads CASSFGTSGETQYF. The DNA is TGTGCCAGCAGTTTCGGGACTAGCGGAGAGACCCAGTACTTC.